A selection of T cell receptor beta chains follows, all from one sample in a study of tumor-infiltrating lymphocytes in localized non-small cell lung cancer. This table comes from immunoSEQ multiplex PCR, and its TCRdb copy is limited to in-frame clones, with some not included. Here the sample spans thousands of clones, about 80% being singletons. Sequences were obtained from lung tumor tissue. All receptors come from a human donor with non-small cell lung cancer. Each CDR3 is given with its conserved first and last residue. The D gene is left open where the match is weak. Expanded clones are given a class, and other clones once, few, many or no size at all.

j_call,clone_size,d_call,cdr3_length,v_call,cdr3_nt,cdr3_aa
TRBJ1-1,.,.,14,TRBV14,TGTGCCAGCAGCCAAGTGAGGGGGGAATCTGAAGCTTTCTTT,CASSQVRGESEAFF
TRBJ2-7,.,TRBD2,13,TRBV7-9,TGTGCCAGCAGCGCTAGCGGGAGTGGCGAGCAGTACTTC,CASSASGSGEQYF
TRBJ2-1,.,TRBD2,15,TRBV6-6,TGTGCCAGCAGTTTTCGGACTAGCGGGAGAAGTGAGCAGTTCTTC,CASSFRTSGRSEQFF
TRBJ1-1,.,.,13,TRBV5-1,TGCGCCAGCAGCACAAACCCGAACACTGAAGCTTTCTTT,CASSTNPNTEAFF
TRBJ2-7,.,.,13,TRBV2,TGTGCCAGCTTTTTTCAGGGCTCCTACGAGCAGTACTTC,CASFFQGSYEQYF
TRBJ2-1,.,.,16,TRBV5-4,TGTGCCAGCAGCTTGGATGCTAGTGGCTCCTACAATGAGCAGTTCTTC,CASSLDASGSYNEQFF
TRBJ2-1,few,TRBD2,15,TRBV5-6,TGTGCCAGCAGCCTAGCGGGGGCAACATACAATGAGCAGTTCTTC,CASSLAGATYNEQFF
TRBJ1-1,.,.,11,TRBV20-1,TGCAGTGTCAGGGGCGACACTGAAGCTTTCTTT,CSVRGDTEAFF
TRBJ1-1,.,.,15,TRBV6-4,TGTGCCAGCAAGTCGGAGGACAGCATGAACACTGAAGCTTTCTTT,CASKSEDSMNTEAFF
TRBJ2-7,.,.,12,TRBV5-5,TGTGCCAGCAGCCAAATAACCTACGAGCAGTACTTC,CASSQITYEQYF
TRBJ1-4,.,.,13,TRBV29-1,TGCAGCGTTGGCAGCGATCCTCGGGAAAAACTGTTTTTT,CSVGSDPREKLFF
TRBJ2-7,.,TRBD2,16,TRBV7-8,TGTGCCAGCAGCACCCAATTTAGCGGGAGATACTACGAGCAGTACTTC,CASSTQFSGRYYEQYF
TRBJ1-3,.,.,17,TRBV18,TGTGCCAGCTCACCAGAAGGGAGGGGAAGTCGTTTCGGCACCATATATTTT,CASSPEGRGSRFGTIYF
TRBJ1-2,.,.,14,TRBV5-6,TGTGCCAGCAGCTTGCGAGGGATTGACTATGGCTACACCTTC,CASSLRGIDYGYTF
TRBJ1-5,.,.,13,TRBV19,TGTGCCAGTAGGGGACAATTAAATCAGCCCCAGCATTTT,CASRGQLNQPQHF
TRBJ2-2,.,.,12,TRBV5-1,TGCGCCAGCAGCGCCTTTGTCGGGGAGCTGTTTTTT,CASSAFVGELFF
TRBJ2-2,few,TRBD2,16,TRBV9,TGTGCCAGCAGCGTACATAGCGGGATGAACACCGGGGAGCTGTTTTTT,CASSVHSGMNTGELFF
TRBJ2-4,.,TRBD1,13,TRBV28,TGTGCCAGCAGCCGCGCAGGGGGAAACATTCAGTACTTC,CASSRAGGNIQYF
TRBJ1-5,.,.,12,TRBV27,TGTGCCAGCAGTTTCTACAATCAGCCCCAGCATTTT,CASSFYNQPQHF
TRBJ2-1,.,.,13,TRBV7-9,TGTGCCAGCAGCTTATTTAGCCCGAATACGGCGTTCTTC,CASSLFSPNTAFF
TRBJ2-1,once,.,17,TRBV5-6,TGTGCCAGCAGCCTGGGTAGCAGACGAGCCTCCTACAATGAGCAGTTCTTC,CASSLGSRRASYNEQFF
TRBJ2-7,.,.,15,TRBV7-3,TGTGCCAGCAGCCCCGCCGTTGATGGATCCTACGAGCAGTACTTC,CASSPAVDGSYEQYF
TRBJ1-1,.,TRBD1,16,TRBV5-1,TGCGCCAGCAGCTTGGCGTTAGGAGGGGGCGAAACTGAAGCTTTCTTT,CASSLALGGGETEAFF
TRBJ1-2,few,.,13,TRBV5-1,TGCGCCAGCAGCTTGGACGGCAGCTATGGCTACACCTTC,CASSLDGSYGYTF
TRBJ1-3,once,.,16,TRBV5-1,TGCGCCAGCAGCTTAACCGGGCTCACAGCTGGAAACACCATATATTTT,CASSLTGLTAGNTIYF
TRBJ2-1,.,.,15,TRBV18,TGTGCCAGCTCACCAGCCGGGACCTCAAACAATGAGCAGTTCTTC,CASSPAGTSNNEQFF
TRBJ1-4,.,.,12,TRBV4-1,TGCGCCAGCAGCCAAGGCGGACCCCCTCGGCTTTTT,CASSQGGPPRLF
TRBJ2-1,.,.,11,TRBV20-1,TGCAGCAGCCGAACGGGGAATGAGCAGTTCTTC,CSSRTGNEQFF
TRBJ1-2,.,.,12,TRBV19,TGTGCCAGTAGTCCGCGTTTGGGCGGCTACACCTTC,CASSPRLGGYTF
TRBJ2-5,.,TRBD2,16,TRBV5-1,TGCGCCAGCAGCCCGGGACTAGCGGGAGGGGGTGAGACCCAGTACTTC,CASSPGLAGGGETQYF
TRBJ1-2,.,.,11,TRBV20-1,TGCAGTTCCCCGGGACGCGGTGGCTACACCTTC,CSSPGRGGYTF
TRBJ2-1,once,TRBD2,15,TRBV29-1,TGCAGCGTGGTTGGACTAGCGGACGTTTACAATGAGCAGTTCTTC,CSVVGLADVYNEQFF
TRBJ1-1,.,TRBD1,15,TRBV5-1,TGCGCCAGCAGCTTGGCCGGACAGGGAGGCACTGAAGCTTTCTTT,CASSLAGQGGTEAFF
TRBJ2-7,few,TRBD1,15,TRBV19,TGTGCCAGTAGTCGAGGGGGACAGGCTGGTTACGAGCAGTACTTC,CASSRGGQAGYEQYF
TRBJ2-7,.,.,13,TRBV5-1,TGCGCCAGCAGCTTCGGTCGGGGCAACGAGCAGTACTTC,CASSFGRGNEQYF
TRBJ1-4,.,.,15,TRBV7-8,TGTGCCAGCAGCTCAGAGGCATTTACTAATGAAAAACTGTTTTTT,CASSSEAFTNEKLFF